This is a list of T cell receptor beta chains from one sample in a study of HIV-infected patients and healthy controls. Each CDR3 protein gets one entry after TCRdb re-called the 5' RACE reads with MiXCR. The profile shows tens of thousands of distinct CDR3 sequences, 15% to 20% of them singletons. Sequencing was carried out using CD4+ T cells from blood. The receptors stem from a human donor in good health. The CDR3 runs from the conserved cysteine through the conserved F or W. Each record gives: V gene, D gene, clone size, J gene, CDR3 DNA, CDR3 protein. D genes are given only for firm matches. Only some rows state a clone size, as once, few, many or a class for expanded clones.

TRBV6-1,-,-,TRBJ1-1,TGTGCCAGCAGCCCTCTAGGTGGGTTGGGGAACACTGAAGCTTTCTTT,CASSPLGGLGNTEAFF
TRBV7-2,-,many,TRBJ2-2,TGTGCCAGCAGCTTAACAGAACAGGTCACCGGGGAGCTGTTTTTT,CASSLTEQVTGELFF
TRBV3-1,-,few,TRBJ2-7,TGTGCCAGCAGCCAAGAAAGGGTGAGGGGCTCCCACTCCTACGAGCAGTACTTC,CASSQERVRGSHSYEQYF
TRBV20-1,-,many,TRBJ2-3,TGCAGTGCTAGTGATAGCACTACAGATACGCAGTATTTT,CSASDSTTDTQYF
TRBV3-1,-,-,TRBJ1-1,TGTGCCAGCAGTTCGGACGGAGACACTGAAGCTTTCTTT,CASSSDGDTEAFF
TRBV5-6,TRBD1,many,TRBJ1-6,TGTGCCAGCAGCGCGGCAGGGGGCGGCTATAATTCACCCCTCCACTTT,CASSAAGGGYNSPLHF
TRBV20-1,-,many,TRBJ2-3,TGCAGTGCTAACCGGGACCAGGAGACTACGCAGTATTTT,CSANRDQETTQYF
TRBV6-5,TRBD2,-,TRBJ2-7,TGTGCCAGCAGTTACAAGGGTAGCGGGAGATCTTTCTACGAGCAGTACTTC,CASSYKGSGRSFYEQYF
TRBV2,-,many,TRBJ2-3,TGTGCCAGCAGTGAAGAGGGCGCCGATACGCAGTATTTT,CASSEEGADTQYF
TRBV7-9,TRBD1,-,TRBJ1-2,TGTGCCAGCAGCTTAGTCCAGGGGGCCTATGGCTACACCTTC,CASSLVQGAYGYTF
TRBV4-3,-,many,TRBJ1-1,TGCGCCAGCAGCAGGAACGGCGACACTGAAGCTTTCTTT,CASSRNGDTEAFF
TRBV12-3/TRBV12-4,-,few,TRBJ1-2,TGTGCCAGCAGTCCTTCCCGGGACATAAACTATGGCTACACCTTC,CASSPSRDINYGYTF
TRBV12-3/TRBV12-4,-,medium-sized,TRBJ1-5,TGTGCCAGCTCGAGAGGGAATCAGCCCCAGCATTTT,CASSRGNQPQHF
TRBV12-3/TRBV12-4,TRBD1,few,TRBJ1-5,TGTGCCAGCAGTTTAGGGACAGGGGGCGCGTCTGGCAATCAGCCCCAGCATTTT,CASSLGTGGASGNQPQHF
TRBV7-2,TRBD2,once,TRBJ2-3,TGTGCCAGCAGCTTAGCTAGCGGGGCTCGAGATACGCAGTATTTT,CASSLASGARDTQYF
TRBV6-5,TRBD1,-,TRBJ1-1,TGTGCCAGCAGGGGACAGGGGGCGAACACTGAAGCTTTCTTT,CASRGQGANTEAFF
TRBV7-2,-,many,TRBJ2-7,TGTGCCAGCAGCTTACCAGGGCCCTACGAGCAGTACTTC,CASSLPGPYEQYF
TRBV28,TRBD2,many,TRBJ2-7,TGTGCCAGCAGCCTCCCCCCTCTAGCGGGAACTGAGCAGTACTTC,CASSLPPLAGTEQYF
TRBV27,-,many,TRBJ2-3,TGTGCCAGCAGTCCAAGGGACTTCACAGATACGCAGTATTTT,CASSPRDFTDTQYF
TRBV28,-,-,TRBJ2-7,TGTGCCAGCAGTCCCCGTCGAAGAGGGACTTACTCCTACGAGCAGTACTTC,CASSPRRRGTYSYEQYF
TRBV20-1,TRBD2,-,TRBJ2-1,TGCAGTGCTAGAGGGACTAGCGGGACGATTGAGCAGTTCTTC,CSARGTSGTIEQFF
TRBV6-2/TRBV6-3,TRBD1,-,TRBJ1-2,TGTGCCAGCAGGCCTGCTCCGGGACAGGGTGGAATCGGCGGCTACACCTTC,CASRPAPGQGGIGGYTF
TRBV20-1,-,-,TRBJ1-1,TGCAGTGCTAGAGATGGGGTCAAAGCTTTCTTT,CSARDGVKAFF
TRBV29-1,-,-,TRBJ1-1,TGCAGCGTTGACCGAACGTACACTGAAGCTTTCTTT,CSVDRTYTEAFF
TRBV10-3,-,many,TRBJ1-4,TGTGCCATCAGTGAGTCGGCAGGGGTGGATGAAAAACTGTTTTTT,CAISESAGVDEKLFF
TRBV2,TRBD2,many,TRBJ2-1,TGTGCCAGCAAAGAGCGGGAGGGTCACAATGAGCAGTTCTTC,CASKEREGHNEQFF
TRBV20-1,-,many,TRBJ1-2,TGCAGTGCTAGAGATGAAACAGCACAAAACTATGGCTACACCTTC,CSARDETAQNYGYTF
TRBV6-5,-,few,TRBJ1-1,TGTGCCAGCAGTTCACAGGGAACAGTCACTGAAGCTTTCTTT,CASSSQGTVTEAFF
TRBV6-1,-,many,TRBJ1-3,TGTGCCAGCAGTGAAAACGGAAAAGGAAACACCATATATTTT,CASSENGKGNTIYF
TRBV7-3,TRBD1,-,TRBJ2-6,TGTGCCAGCAGTTACAGGGGGCCCGGGGCCAACGTCCTGACTTTC,CASSYRGPGANVLTF
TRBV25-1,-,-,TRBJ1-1,TGTGCCAGCAGTGAATCCTGGGGGCTAAGGACTGAAGCTTTCTTT,CASSESWGLRTEAFF
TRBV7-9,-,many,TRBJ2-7,TGTGCCAGCAGCTCGACTCCTACCTACGAGCAGTACTTC,CASSSTPTYEQYF